This is a list of T cell receptor beta chains from one sample in a study of CD8 T cells in Susac syndrome. TCRdb reprocessed the immunoSEQ multiplex PCR reads via MiXCR and lists one record per CDR3 protein. Here the sample spans 150,000 to 200,000 distinct CDR3 sequences, 91% being singletons. Source material: CD4+ T cells from PBMCs. These receptors all come from a human donor with Susac syndrome. Each CDR3 is given with its conserved first and last residue. D genes are given only for firm matches. Rows may omit the clone size; those that give it use once, few, many or a size class.

TRBV7-9	NA	TRBJ1-1	TRBD1	14	CASSGQGLTTEAFF	TGTGCCAGCAGTGGACAGGGGTTGACCACTGAAGCTTTCTTT
TRBV7-2	NA	TRBJ2-2	TRBD2	19	CASSYRLGLAGGPSGELFF	TGTGCCAGCAGTTACAGACTCGGACTAGCGGGGGGCCCTAGCGGGGAGCTGTTTTTT
TRBV6-5	NA	TRBJ1-1	NA	13	CASSNQAGEGAFF	TGTGCCAGCAGTAACCAAGCCGGGGAAGGAGCTTTCTTT
TRBV5-4	NA	TRBJ1-6	NA	11	CASSPVSPLHF	TGTGCCAGCAGCCCAGTTTCACCCCTCCACTTT
TRBV3-1	NA	TRBJ1-1	TRBD1	17	CASSQSGTGYGNTEAFF	TGTGCCAGCAGCCAGTCCGGGACAGGGTATGGGAACACTGAAGCTTTCTTT
TRBV9	NA	TRBJ2-6	NA	17	CASSDTGLISGANVLTF	TGTGCCAGCAGCGATACAGGGCTGATCTCTGGGGCCAACGTCCTGACTTTC
TRBV5-1	NA	TRBJ2-5	TRBD2	15	CASSLGLAMRETQYF	TGCGCCAGCAGCTTAGGACTAGCTATGCGGGAGACCCAGTACTTC
TRBV5-5	NA	TRBJ2-7	TRBD2	15	CASSLVGRAPYEQYF	TGTGCCAGCAGCTTGGTCGGGAGGGCCCCCTACGAGCAGTACTTC
TRBV29-1	NA	TRBJ2-2	NA	11	CSAQNTGELFF	TGCAGCGCCCAGAACACCGGGGAGCTGTTTTTT
TRBV6-4	NA	TRBJ2-1	NA	17	CASSDSSRLGAGNEQFF	TGTGCCAGCAGTGACTCTTCCCGGCTGGGGGCGGGTAATGAGCAGTTCTTC
TRBV15	NA	TRBJ2-5	NA	14	CATSSWTDQETQYF	TGTGCCACCAGCAGCTGGACAGATCAAGAGACCCAGTACTTC
TRBV5-1	NA	TRBJ2-2	TRBD1	14	CASAGQGLPGELFF	TGCGCCAGCGCGGGACAGGGGCTTCCCGGGGAGCTGTTTTTT
TRBV30	NA	TRBJ1-4	NA	15	CAWSVKFATNEKLFF	TGTGCCTGGAGTGTAAAGTTTGCAACTAATGAAAAACTGTTTTTT
TRBV6-1	few	TRBJ2-7	NA	12	CASWGAKYEQYF	TGTGCCAGTTGGGGGGCCAAGTACGAGCAGTACTTC
TRBV19	NA	TRBJ1-1	TRBD1	17	CASSTYSRDRQTPEAFF	TGTGCCAGTAGTACTTATAGTAGGGACAGGCAGACACCTGAAGCTTTCTTT
TRBV6-1	NA	TRBJ2-1	NA	16	CASSEFMGSSYNEQFF	TGTGCCAGCAGTGAATTTATGGGGTCTTCCTACAATGAGCAGTTCTTC
TRBV18	NA	TRBJ2-1	TRBD1	18	CASSLGTGLTASYNEQFF	TGTGCCAGCTCACTGGGGACAGGGCTTACTGCCTCCTACAATGAGCAGTTCTTC
TRBV20-1	NA	TRBJ1-1	NA	14	CSSLAGAPNTEAFF	TGCAGTTCGCTAGCAGGCGCCCCGAACACTGAAGCTTTCTTT
TRBV4-1	NA	TRBJ1-5	NA	15	CASSPVGQGRQPQHF	TGCGCCAGCAGCCCAGTGGGGCAGGGGCGACAGCCCCAGCATTTT
TRBV5-1	NA	TRBJ2-1	NA	14	CASSPTGTSFEQFF	TGCGCCAGCAGCCCGACCGGGACTTCATTTGAGCAGTTCTTC
TRBV7-9	NA	TRBJ2-7	TRBD2	17	CASSPRLGGGPAGEQYF	TGTGCCAGCAGCCCCCGCTTGGGGGGAGGGCCAGCAGGAGAGCAGTACTTC
TRBV7-9	NA	TRBJ1-2	NA	13	CASSSGVRVGYTF	TGTGCCAGCAGCTCAGGGGTTAGAGTTGGCTACACCTTC
TRBV6-1	NA	TRBJ2-5	TRBD2	15	CASSVSELGGGTQYF	TGTGCCAGCAGTGTCTCCGAACTCGGCGGGGGGACCCAGTACTTC
TRBV3-1	NA	TRBJ2-6	NA	15	CASSPRNSGANVLTF	TGTGCCAGCAGCCCAAGAAACTCTGGGGCCAACGTCCTGACTTTC
TRBV3-1	NA	TRBJ2-5	TRBD2	16	CASSLLTSGGEETQYF	TGTGCCAGCAGTCTACTGACTAGCGGGGGGGAAGAGACCCAGTACTTC
TRBV9	NA	TRBJ1-2	NA	13	CASSVEANYGYTF	TGTGCCAGCAGCGTTGAAGCTAACTATGGCTACACCTTC
TRBV5-1	NA	TRBJ2-4	TRBD1	16	CASSLAYRGAKNIQYF	TGCGCCAGCAGCTTGGCTTACAGGGGGGCCAAAAACATTCAGTACTTC
TRBV5-1	NA	TRBJ2-5	NA	12	CASSLRDQTQYF	TGCGCCAGCAGCTTGCGGGACCAGACCCAGTACTTC
TRBV7-2	NA	TRBJ2-1	NA	14	CASSLSGNRNEQFF	TGTGCCAGCAGCTTATCGGGGAACAGGAATGAGCAGTTCTTC
TRBV5-1	NA	TRBJ2-1	TRBD1	15	CASSWTGEDWNEQFF	TGCGCCAGCAGCTGGACAGGGGAAGATTGGAATGAGCAGTTCTTC
TRBV3-1	once	TRBJ2-2	NA	14	CASSPQAFTGELFF	TGTGCCAGCAGCCCCCAAGCGTTCACCGGGGAGCTGTTTTTT
TRBV5-6	NA	TRBJ1-2	NA	13	CASSRAANYGYTF	TGTGCCAGCAGCCGGGCCGCTAACTATGGCTACACCTTC
TRBV19	few	TRBJ2-5	NA	12	CASSQTGETQYF	TGTGCCAGCTCCCAGACCGGTGAGACCCAGTACTTC
TRBV5-4	few	TRBJ2-3	TRBD1	14	CASSFGTGTDTQYF	TGTGCCAGCAGCTTCGGGACAGGCACAGATACGCAGTATTTT
TRBV14	NA	TRBJ2-3	NA	17	CASSQVTRGKKTDTQYF	TGTGCCAGCAGCCAAGTGACGAGGGGGAAGAAAACAGATACGCAGTATTTT
TRBV20-1	NA	TRBJ1-5	TRBD1	15	CSARDRQGGAQPQHF	TGCAGTGCTAGAGATCGACAGGGAGGTGCTCAGCCCCAGCATTTT
TRBV30	NA	TRBJ1-4	TRBD1	14	CAWRARGRGEKLFF	TGTGCCTGGAGGGCCAGGGGGCGCGGTGAAAAACTGTTTTTT
TRBV6-5	NA	TRBJ2-3	TRBD1	15	CASGRTGPFTDTQYF	TGTGCCAGCGGAAGGACAGGGCCTTTCACAGATACGCAGTATTTT
TRBV21-1	NA	TRBJ2-3	NA	17	CASSKVITTVGTDTQYF	TGTGCCAGCAGCAAAGTAATCACGACAGTTGGGACAGATACGCAGTATTTT
TRBV21-1	NA	TRBJ2-2	NA	19	CASSKVSPRQEGGTGELFF	TGTGCCAGCAGCAAAGTATCCCCCCGGCAAGAGGGTGGGACCGGGGAGCTGTTTTTT
TRBV9	NA	TRBJ2-2	TRBD2	16	CASSVGVAGNTGELFF	TGTGCCAGCAGCGTAGGTGTAGCGGGCAACACCGGGGAGCTGTTTTTT
TRBV14	NA	TRBJ1-1	NA	15	CASSPAAGLNTEAFF	TGTGCCAGCAGCCCGGCAGCAGGGCTGAACACTGAAGCTTTCTTT
TRBV20-1	NA	TRBJ2-7	NA	13	CSASSGTISEQYF	TGCAGTGCTAGTTCCGGAACAATCTCCGAGCAGTACTTC
TRBV6-6	NA	TRBJ2-1	TRBD2	14	CASSYPAGSNEQFF	TGTGCCAGCAGTTACCCAGCGGGAAGTAATGAGCAGTTCTTC
TRBV5-4	few	TRBJ2-5	TRBD1	12	CASSQGEETQYF	TGTGCCAGCAGCCAGGGGGAAGAGACCCAGTACTTC
TRBV12-3/TRBV12-4	NA	TRBJ1-2	NA	13	CASSPPGTGGYTF	TGTGCCAGCAGTCCCCCGGGGACGGGTGGCTACACCTTC
TRBV5-1	NA	TRBJ2-4	NA	16	CASRVTVTGSGNIQYF	TGCGCCAGCAGGGTCACTGTAACAGGGAGTGGGAACATTCAGTACTTC
TRBV5-1	NA	TRBJ1-2	NA	13	CASSLGRADGYTF	TGCGCCAGCAGCTTGGGCAGGGCGGATGGCTACACCTTC
TRBV5-4	NA	TRBJ2-1	NA	13	CASSLVGGEEQFF	TGTGCCAGCAGCTTGGTCGGGGGCGAGGAGCAGTTCTTC
TRBV7-9	NA	TRBJ2-3	TRBD2	17	CASSPGLAGGRTDTQYF	TGTGCCAGCAGCCCCGGACTAGCGGGGGGTCGCACAGATACGCAGTATTTT
TRBV7-9	NA	TRBJ2-2	NA	15	CASRVGESNTGELFF	TGTGCCAGCCGGGTAGGGGAGTCGAACACCGGGGAGCTGTTTTTT
TRBV20-1	once	TRBJ2-7	NA	15	CSASPGVIRTYEQYF	TGCAGTGCTAGCCCCGGGGTCATAAGGACCTACGAGCAGTACTTC
TRBV6-5	NA	TRBJ1-5	TRBD1	16	CASSLQGAYSNQPQHF	TGTGCCAGCAGTTTACAGGGGGCCTATAGCAATCAGCCCCAGCATTTT
TRBV7-9	once	TRBJ2-1	TRBD2	17	CASSSAWTSGTDNEQFF	TGTGCCAGCAGCTCTGCTTGGACTAGCGGGACCGACAATGAGCAGTTCTTC
TRBV28	NA	TRBJ1-5	TRBD1	15	CASSTEDRSNQPQHF	TGTGCCAGCAGTACCGAGGACAGGAGCAATCAGCCCCAGCATTTT